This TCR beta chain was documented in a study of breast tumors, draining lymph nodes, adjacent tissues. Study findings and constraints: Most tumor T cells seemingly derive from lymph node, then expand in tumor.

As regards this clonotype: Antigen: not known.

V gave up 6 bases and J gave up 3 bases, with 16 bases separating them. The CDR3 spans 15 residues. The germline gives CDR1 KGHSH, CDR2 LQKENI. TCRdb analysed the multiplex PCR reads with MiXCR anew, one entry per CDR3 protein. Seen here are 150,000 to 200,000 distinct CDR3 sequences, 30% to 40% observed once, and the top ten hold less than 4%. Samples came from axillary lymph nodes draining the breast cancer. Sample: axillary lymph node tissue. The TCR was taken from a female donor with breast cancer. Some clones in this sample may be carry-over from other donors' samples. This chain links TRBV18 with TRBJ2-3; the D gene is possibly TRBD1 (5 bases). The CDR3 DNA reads TGTGCCAGCTCCGAGGACATAGCCGGTACAGATACGCAGTATTTT. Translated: CASSEDIAGTDTQYF.